This entry is about one TCR beta chain. The antigen remains undetermined. One base away lies a much larger clone, so this may be a sequencing read error. This entry belongs to a study of post-analysis software for immune sequencing data. Overall study results and limits: Five TRBV segments, including TRBV5-6, TRBV5-1 and TRBV20-1, were more frequent in patients than controls. The F measure placed samples prepared in the same batch into strongly shared clusters. Patients with multiple sclerosis recorded significantly lower normalized Chao1 diversity than controls, the study found.

Sequencing libraries made from TCR beta cDNA carried unique molecular identifiers. TCRdb reprocessed the PCR reads via MiXCR and lists one record per CDR3 protein. Of 150,000 to 200,000 distinct CDR3 sequences in the sample, roughly 31% were seen once. The CDR3 consists of 14 residues. V gave up 4 bases and J gave up 6 bases, with 15 bases separating them. Germline CDR1 is ENHRY and CDR2 is SYGVKD. The sample was blood. The chain joins TRBV10-3 to TRBJ1-2, with D maybe TRBD1 (5 bases). The clonotype originates from a girl aged 5-17 years with multiple sclerosis. CDR3 bases: TGTGCCATCAGTGGGGTTGGCGGGGCCGATGGCTACACCTTC. Its protein is CAISGVGGADGYTF.